Shown below are 30 T cell receptor beta chains from a single sample sequenced in a study of blood T cell repertoires in COVID-19. The table came from immunoSEQ multiplex PCR; TCRdb's copy has only in-frame clones and leaves some out. The table records nearly 60,000 clones, around 91% of them present only once. What was sequenced was peripheral blood. These receptors were obtained from a man in his sixties with active COVID-19.

This chain uses TRBV28 with TRBJ2-7, with TRBD2 identical over 8 bases. There are 14 residues in the CDR3. Germline CDR1 reads MDHEN; CDR2 reads SYDVKM. V shed 4 bases and J 6 bases; nucleotides not matched to a gene: 8. The CDR3 DNA is TGTGCCAGCAGTTCGGGACTAGTAAGGCGCGAGCAGTACTTC. This encodes CASSSGLVRREQYF. Combining the CDR3 with reference TRBV28 and TRBJ2-7 gives the whole variable domain DVKVTQSSRYLVKRTGEKVFLECVQDMDHENMFWYRQDPGLGLRLIYFSYDVKMKEKGDIPEGYSVSREKKERFSLILESASTNQTSMYLCASSSGLVRREQYFGPGTRLTVT.

As for this clone: Other nucleotide sequences from this sample produce the same CDR3. V gene TRBV7-9 combines with J gene TRBJ1-1; D remains ambiguous. The CDR3 sequence is 14 residues long. Trimming removed 0 bases at V and 1 base at J, with 6 bases between. CDR1 is SEHNR and CDR2 is FQNEAQ in the germline V gene (reference sequence). CDR3 protein: CASSLAGGNTEAFF. CDR3 DNA sequence: TGTGCCAGCAGCTTAGCTGGCGGGAACACTGAAGCTTTCTTT.

The rearrangement joins TRBV7-8 to TRBJ1-2; 8 bases fit TRBD1. CDR3 size: 14 residues. After removal of 3 bases from V and 2 bases from J, the junction contained 2 bases not matched to a gene. The V gene's germline CDR1 is SGHVS and CDR2 FQNEAQ. The CDR3 DNA follows: TGTGCCAGCAGCTTGGGACAGGAAAACTATGGCTACACCTTC. This translates into CASSLGQENYGYTF.

The chain recombines TRBV28 with TRBJ2-1; TRBD1 agrees at 11 bases. Trimming removed 5 bases from V and 5 bases from J; junction bases left unmatched: 5. This CDR3 has 15 amino acids. Germline-derived CDR1 and CDR2 are MDHEN and SYDVKM. The CDR3 DNA reads TGTGCCAGCAGTCCCCCGGGACAGGGGGACAATGAGCAGTTCTTC. It yields the protein CASSPPGQGDNEQFF.

V and J are TRBV7-8 and TRBJ2-1, with TRBD2 identical over 9 bases. The CDR3 contains 14 residues. Germline CDR1 is SGHVS and CDR2 is FQNEAQ. With V trimmed by 4 bases and J by 10 bases, 8 bases remained unmatched. The CDR3 is CASSSGTSLEEQFF. CDR3 in DNA: TGTGCCAGCAGCTCCGGGACTAGCCTCGAAGAGCAGTTCTTC.

This chain links TRBV12-1 with TRBJ2-3; TRBD2 was called by the table and not checked on the DNA. TRBV12-1 is noted as a pseudogene. The CDR3 contains 13 residues. As DNA, the CDR3 is TGTGCCAGCAGTCATGACTCCGGGGATACGCAGTATTTT. Its translation: CASSHDSGDTQYF.

This sequence joins TRBV11-2 and TRBJ1-5, with D unresolved. CDR1 SGHAT and CDR2 FQNNGV come from the germline V gene. The CDR3 length is 15 residues. Deletions cut 0 bases from V and 1 base from J, with 7 bases between. The CDR3 DNA reads as TGTGCCAGCAGCTTAGATGGCAGAAGCAATCAGCCCCAGCATTTT. Its translation: CASSLDGRSNQPQHF. The full variable domain, rest sourced from reference TRBV11-2 and TRBJ1-5, is EAGVAQSPRYKIIEKRQSVAFWCNPISGHATLYWYQQILGQGPKLLIQFQNNGVVDDSQLPKDRFSAERLKGVDSTLKIQPAKLEDSAVYLCASSLDGRSNQPQHFGDGTRLSIL.

This clone has more than one count but fewer than ten. V is TRBV18 and J is TRBJ1-5, with TRBD1 matching 10 bases. Unmatched junction bases numbered 4, after V lost 3 bases and J lost 5 bases. Germline V gene sequence: CDR1 KGHSH, CDR2 LQKENI. This CDR3 comprises 15 residues. The CDR3 DNA reads TGTGCCAGCTCACCTGACAGGGGGCGGTATCAGCCCCAGCATTTT. This sequence encodes CASSPDRGRYQPQHF.

The gene calls are TRBV30 and TRBJ2-3; D perhaps matches TRBD2 (5 bases). CDR3 length: 15 amino acids. Germline V gene data show CDR1 as GTSNPN and CDR2 as SVGIG (reference sequence). Trimming left V 5 bases short and J 0 bases short, with 15 bases between. DNA for the CDR3: TGTGCCTGGGATCGTTTGGCGGGCAGCACAGATACGCAGTATTTT. This encodes CAWDRLAGSTDTQYF. Variable domain in full (rest from reference TRBV30 and TRBJ2-3): SQTIHQWPATLVQPVGSPLSLECTVEGTSNPNLYWYRQAAGRGLQLLFYSVGIGQISSEVPQNLSASRPQDRQFILSSKKLLLSDSGFYLCAWDRLAGSTDTQYFGPGTRLTVL.

The rearrangement uses TRBV19 and TRBJ1-2, with D perhaps matching TRBD1 (5 bases). The V end was cut by 0 bases, the J end by 4 bases, with 12 bases between. This CDR3 has 15 residues. Germline V gives CDR1 LNHDA, CDR2 SQIVND (reference sequence). Here the CDR3 DNA reads TGTGCCAGTAGTATAGAAGACCGGGGGACCTATGGCTACACCTTC. Protein: CASSIEDRGTYGYTF.

The rearrangement joins TRBV7-9 to TRBJ1-2, with D tentatively TRBD1 (6 bases). This CDR3 is 15 amino acids long. The V end was cut by 1 base, the J end by 2 bases, with 11 bases between. Per the germline V gene, CDR1 is SEHNR and CDR2 is FQNEAQ (reference sequence). The chain's CDR3 is CASSLDQGKNYGYTF. CDR3 sequence (DNA): TGTGCCAGCAGCTTAGACCAGGGGAAGAACTATGGCTACACCTTC.

This chain joins TRBV3-1 (or the pseudogene TRBV3-2) and TRBJ2-2; D is possibly TRBD1 (5 bases). Trimming took 3 bases from V and 3 from J, leaving 8 bases between them. This CDR3 has 14 amino acids. The V gene's germline CDR1 is LGHDT and CDR2 YNNKEL (reference sequence). CDR3 DNA: TGTGCCAGCAGCCAGGGGCCTCACACCGGGGAGCTGTTTTTT. It is translated as CASSQGPHTGELFF.

This clone was detected only a few times. The chain links TRBV28 to TRBJ1-5, with D possibly being TRBD1 (5 bases). The CDR3 consists of 15 residues. Per germline, CDR1 MDHEN and CDR2 SYDVKM. The germline V and J ends were trimmed by 5 bases and 0 bases, with 11 bases remaining between them. CDR3 nucleotide sequence: TGTGCCAGCAGTAAGACGGACACTAGCAATCAGCCCCAGCATTTT. Residues: CASSKTDTSNQPQHF.

The gene calls are TRBV19 and TRBJ1-5; 7 bases agree with TRBD1. CDR1 is LNHDA, CDR2 SQIVND, per germline (reference sequence). This CDR3 contains 17 residues. V lost 6 bases, J lost 4 bases, and 15 bases stayed unmatched. The CDR3 region has the DNA TGTGCCAGTAGACCAACCCCACAGGGGAGAAGGAATCAGCCCCAGCATTTT. This encodes CASRPTPQGRRNQPQHF.

This clone was seen a few times. This chain connects TRBV24-1 to TRBJ1-5; 7 bases map to TRBD1. The germline gives CDR1 KGHDR, CDR2 SFDVKD. This CDR3 spans 15 amino acids. The ends lost 4 bases at V and 8 bases at J; junction bases unmatched: 10. Written as DNA, the CDR3 is TGTGCCACCAGTGACCCGACAGGGTTGGGGGAGCCCCAGCATTTT. Translation: CATSDPTGLGEPQHF.

The chain carries TRBV5-8 and TRBJ2-4; the match to TRBD1 covers 9 bases. Germline CDR1 is SGHTS and CDR2 is YDEGEE. CDR3 length: 18 residues. V lost 4 bases to trimming and J lost 3 bases; unmatched junction nucleotides: 14. CDR3 residues: CASSGTGKLILGKNIQYF. DNA for the CDR3: TGTGCCAGCAGCGGGACAGGGAAGCTAATCTTGGGCAAAAACATTCAGTACTTC.

This chain uses TRBV7-8 with TRBJ2-7; D gene unclear. Germline values: CDR1 SGHVS, CDR2 FQNEAQ. The CDR3 sequence is 14 residues long. Trimming shortened V by 5 bases and J by 3 bases, and 14 bases separated the two germline ends. CDR3 sequence (DNA): TGTGCCAGCAGCCCGGAAGAGGTCCTCTACGAGCAGTACTTC. It is translated as CASSPEEVLYEQYF.

The rearrangement joins TRBV5-4 to TRBJ1-3; D gene uncertain. This CDR3 has 14 residues. CDR1 is SGHNT, CDR2 YYREEE, per germline (reference sequence). Trimming took 4 bases from V and 2 from J, leaving 10 bases between them. Here the CDR3 DNA reads TGTGCCAGCAGCCTCGGGGAGGCTGGAAACACCATATATTTT. Amino acid sequence: CASSLGEAGNTIYF.

J is TRBJ2-5 and V is TRBV2; 13 bases are a match to TRBD2. The CDR3 sequence is 15 residues long. Germline CDR1 is SNHLY and CDR2 is FYNNEI. Germline trimming cut 5 bases from V and 7 bases from J; bases unmatched to any gene: 7. CDR3: CASSRGLAGRLTQYF. The CDR3, as DNA: TGTGCCAGCAGTAGGGGACTAGCGGGACGCTTGACCCAGTACTTC.

This clone appeared a few times. The rearrangement joins TRBV6-6 to TRBJ2-2; TRBD2 aligns across 12 bases. V gave up 5 bases and J gave up 5 bases; unmatched junction bases: 9. The CDR3 sequence is 17 residues long. Germline V CDR1 and CDR2: MNHNY, SVGAGI (reference sequence). The CDR3 coding sequence is TGTGCCAGCAGTCGAGTTCGACTAGCGGGAGTAACCGGGGAGCTGTTTTTT. The encoded protein is CASSRVRLAGVTGELFF.

The chain joins TRBV29-1 to TRBJ2-3, with TRBD2 matching over 12 bases. The CDR3 runs 15 residues. The junction had 4 bases not matched to a gene; V was cut back by 2 bases and J by 4 bases. CDR1 SQVTM and CDR2 ANQGSEA come from the germline V gene. The CDR3 coding sequence is TGCAGCGTTGAACCCCTAGCGGGAGGGTCAGATACGCAGTATTTT. Translated: CSVEPLAGGSDTQYF.

The rearrangement uses TRBV6-1 and TRBJ1-1; maybe TRBD1 (6 bases). Germline CDR1 MNHNS, CDR2 SASEGT. CDR3 length: 15 amino acids. The V end lost 2 bases, the J end lost 5 bases, and 15 bases lay between the germline ends. The CDR3 here is CASSELQGRGTEAFF. CDR3 sequence (DNA): TGTGCCAGCAGTGAACTTCAAGGCAGGGGAACTGAAGCTTTCTTT.

On this clone: The junction differs from germline at one of its ends, possibly a read error. The chain uses TRBV5-6 and TRBJ1-1, with a tentative D call TRBD1 (6 bases). There are 16 residues in the CDR3. Germline V CDR1 and CDR2: SGHDT, YYEEEE. The CDR3 nucleotides read TGTGCCAGCAGCTCCGGTATTTTTGACAGGAACCCTGAAGCTTTCTTT. This encodes CASSSGIFDRNPEAFF. Supplemented by reference TRBV5-6 and TRBJ1-1, the full variable domain reads DAGVTQSPTHLIKTRGQQVTLRCSPKSGHDTVSWYQQALGQGPQFIFQYYEEEERQRGNFPDRFSGHQFPNYSSELNVNALLLGDSALYLCASSSGIFDRNPEAFFGQGTRLTVV.

This sequence joins TRBV5-1 and TRBJ2-7; 8 nucleotides match TRBD2. Trimming at V came to 4 bases and at J to 2 bases, leaving 8 bases not matched to a gene. From germline, CDR1 is SGHRS and CDR2 YFSETQ. CDR3 size: 15 residues. Here the CDR3 DNA reads TGCGCCAGCAGCCGGGGGGGGACGGACCCCTACGAGCAGTACTTC. Translating gives CASSRGGTDPYEQYF.

This clone was counted a few times. J is TRBJ1-5 and V is TRBV28, with D possibly being TRBD1 (5 bases). The V end was cut by 3 bases, the J end by 7 bases, with 13 bases between. The CDR3 covers 14 residues. From germline, CDR1 is MDHEN and CDR2 SYDVKM. CDR3 sequence: CASSFAGNGQPQHF. The DNA for the CDR3 is TGTGCCAGCAGTTTTGCAGGGAACGGGCAGCCCCAGCATTTT.

The V call is TRBV7-6, the J call TRBJ2-3, with 7 bases lining up with TRBD2. There are 17 residues in the CDR3. The V gene's germline CDR1 is SGHVS and CDR2 FNYEAQ. The J segment lost 8 bases and the V segment lost 1 base, leaving 15 bases of the junction unmatched. CDR3: CASSLGAGRTRGRTQYF. DNA for the CDR3: TGTGCCAGCAGCTTAGGGGCCGGGAGGACTAGGGGTCGTACGCAGTATTTT.

The chain links TRBV12-3 or TRBV12-4 to TRBJ2-5; D perhaps matches TRBD2 (5 bases). This CDR3 has 12 residues. V lost 8 bases and J 5 bases, leaving 12 bases between the germline ends. The CDR3 region is CASSMGEETQYF. DNA of the CDR3: TGTGCCAGCTCCATGGGAGAGGAGACCCAGTACTTC.

The chain combines TRBV6-6 with TRBJ2-7; TRBD2 agrees at 11 bases. CDR1 and CDR2 (germline): MNHNY, SVGAGI (reference sequence). This CDR3 spans 16 amino acids. V was pared by 5 bases and J by 2 bases, with 8 bases of the junction left unmatched. In DNA form, the CDR3 reads TGTGCCAGCAGTAACGGGGGACTAGCGGAAACCTACGAGCAGTACTTC. Protein sequence: CASSNGGLAETYEQYF.

This rearrangement joins TRBV28 to TRBJ1-4, with 9 bases lining up with TRBD1. The CDR3 contains 16 residues. From germline, CDR1 is MDHEN and CDR2 SYDVKM. The V segment lost 2 bases and the J segment 5 bases; nucleotides outside the gene matches: 6. The CDR3, as DNA: TGTGCCAGCAGTTTACCCACCGGACAGGGGAATGAAAAACTGTTTTTT. It specifies CASSLPTGQGNEKLFF.

J is TRBJ2-1 and V is TRBV5-1; 8 bases are shared with TRBD1. The germline V gene has CDR1 SGHRS and CDR2 YFSETQ. This CDR3 is 13 amino acids long. V shed 2 bases and J 15 bases; nucleotides not matched to a gene: 10. CDR3 protein: CASSFSSRDRRFF. DNA of the CDR3: TGCGCCAGCAGCTTTTCTAGTAGGGACAGGAGGTTCTTC. Supplemented by reference TRBV5-1 and TRBJ2-1, the full variable domain reads KAGVTQTPRYLIKTRGQQVTLSCSPISGHRSVSWYQQTPGQGLQFLFEYFSETQRNKGNFPGRFSGRQFSNSRSEMNVSTLELGDSALYLCASSFSSRDRRFFGPGTRLTVL.